The 27 T cell receptor beta chains below were found in one sample sequenced in a study of shared clonotypes between healthy human individuals. This table comes from immunoSEQ multiplex PCR, and its TCRdb copy is limited to in-frame clones, with some not included. The table shows about 1 million clones, with approximately 70% occurring only once. Sequenced: memory CD4+ T cells sorted from blood. Noted subset: CD45RA-negative fraction. Source of these receptors: a man between 18 and 29 years old in good health.

The chain is built from TRBV28 and TRBJ2-3; D is perhaps TRBD1 or TRBD2 (5 bases each). Germline CDR1 MDHEN, CDR2 SYDVKM. Trimming took off 5 bases at V and 8 bases at J, with 8 bases between the two ends. CDR3 size: 11 residues. The CDR3 region has the DNA TGTGCCAGCAGTGGGGGATTTACGCAGTATTTT. Amino acids: CASSGGFTQYF.

The V call is TRBV15, the J call TRBJ1-1; D remains ambiguous. V was trimmed by 0 bases and J by 0 bases, leaving 5 bases between them. The germline CDR1 and CDR2 sequences are LNHNV and YYDKDF (reference sequence). The CDR3 length is 14 residues. CDR3: CATSRDQMNTEAFF. The CDR3 DNA reads TGTGCCACCAGCAGAGACCAGATGAACACTGAAGCTTTCTTT.

This rearrangement joins TRBV18 to TRBJ1-2, with D possibly matching TRBD1 (6 bases). This CDR3 has 16 residues. With 4 bases removed from V and 1 base from J, the gap between germline ends came to 16 bases. The germline V gene has CDR1 KGHSH and CDR2 LQKENI. The CDR3 DNA reads TGTGCCAGCTCACAAAGGACAGCGAATGATAACTATGGCTACACCTTC. Residues: CASSQRTANDNYGYTF.

This sequence joins TRBV11-2 and TRBJ2-2; 8 bases align to TRBD1. The ends lost 5 bases at V and 8 bases at J; junction bases unmatched: 7. Germline CDR1 SGHAT, CDR2 FQNNGV. This CDR3 is built from 14 residues. For the CDR3, the DNA is TGTGCCAGCAGCCCCGGACAGGGTTTGGGGGAGCTGTTTTTT. It yields the protein CASSPGQGLGELFF.

The chain combines TRBV9 with TRBJ2-2, with 11 bases fitting TRBD2. This CDR3 contains 15 residues. From germline, CDR1 is SGDLS and CDR2 YYNGEE. V lost 2 bases and J lost 6; bases outside the gene matches: 3. The CDR3 nucleotides read TGTGCCAGCAGCGTTAGCGGGAGGGCGCCCGGGGAGCTGTTTTTT. It is translated as CASSVSGRAPGELFF.

This clone has a handful of counts. The chain has TRBV28 and TRBJ2-7, with D uncertain. Germline lookup yields CDR1 MDHEN and CDR2 SYDVKM. Between the trimmed V and J ends, which lost 2 bases and 3 bases, there was a span of 11 bases. CDR3 length: 14 amino acids. CDR3 nucleotide sequence: TGTGCCAGCAGTTTAGTGCACGTGTTCTACGAGCAGTACTTC. Amino acid sequence: CASSLVHVFYEQYF.

The J gene is TRBJ2-3, the V gene TRBV5-4, with TRBD2 as a possible D gene (5 bases). The CDR3 length is 16 residues. V was trimmed by 4 bases and J by 6 bases, leaving 21 bases between them. Germline assignment: CDR1 SGHNT and CDR2 YYREEE (reference sequence). CDR3 amino acids: CASSIAGITSRDTQYF. As DNA, the CDR3 is TGTGCCAGCAGCATCGCCGGGATCACCTCCAGGGATACGCAGTATTTT. Full variable domain (remainder filled in from reference TRBV5-4 and TRBJ2-3): ETGVTQSPTHLIKTRGQQVTLRCSSQSGHNTVSWYQQALGQGPQFIFQYYREEENGRGNFPPRFSGLQFPNYSSELNVNALELDDSALYLCASSIAGITSRDTQYFGPGTRLTVL.

A few counts support this clone. This sequence joins TRBV4-2 and TRBJ2-2; 7 nucleotides line up with TRBD1. V lost 0 bases and J lost 4; bases outside the gene matches: 11. The germline CDR1 and CDR2 sequences are LGHNA and YNFKEQ. The CDR3 has 18 residues. The CDR3 bases are TGTGCCAGCAGCCAAGATCGGCACAGGGGCGATCTCACCGGGGAGCTGTTTTTT. Its protein is CASSQDRHRGDLTGELFF.

This chain joins TRBV19 and TRBJ1-5, with 7 nucleotides matching TRBD1. Per the germline V gene, CDR1 is LNHDA and CDR2 is SQIVND (reference sequence). J lost 1 base, V lost 6 bases, and 12 bases had no gene match. CDR3 length: 17 amino acids. CDR3 sequence reads: CASSGGGQFVSNQPQHF. The CDR3 DNA is TGTGCCAGTAGCGGAGGGGGCCAATTTGTCAGCAATCAGCCCCAGCATTTT.

The gene calls are TRBV2 and TRBJ2-1, with D possibly matching TRBD1 (6 bases). Trimming removed 2 bases from V and 10 bases from J, with 12 bases in between. The CDR3 is 13 residues long. CDR1 is SNHLY, CDR2 FYNNEI, per germline. Here the CDR3 DNA reads TGTGCCAGCAGTGAAAGGGGGACCGAAGAGCAGTTCTTC. It encodes CASSERGTEEQFF.

The J gene is TRBJ2-5, the V gene TRBV11-1; 9 bases line up with TRBD1. This CDR3 comprises 15 residues. V shed 6 bases and J 4 bases; nucleotides not matched to a gene: 9. CDR1 is SGHAT and CDR2 is FQDESV in the germline V gene (reference sequence). CDR3 residues: CASRQPGQGRETQYF. The CDR3 DNA is TGTGCCAGCAGACAGCCGGGACAGGGAAGAGAGACCCAGTACTTC.

This sequence joins TRBV5-1 and TRBJ1-1; TRBD1 might be the D (5 bases). Trimming pared 1 base from V and 11 bases from J, leaving 15 bases between. This CDR3 has 13 amino acids. Germline CDR1 and CDR2: SGHRS and YFSETQ. CDR3: CASSLYGGLGAFF. DNA for the CDR3: TGCGCCAGCAGCTTGTATGGGGGTCTGGGCGCTTTCTTT.

This clone has only a few counts. Other DNA sequences in this sample translate to the same CDR3. J is TRBJ1-5 and V is TRBV7-9; D not certain. The CDR3 totals 13 residues. CDR1 is SEHNR and CDR2 is FQNEAQ in the germline V gene (reference sequence). V dropped 1 base and J dropped 6 bases, with 7 bases sitting between them. The CDR3 reads CASSLDEAQPQHF. The CDR3 DNA is TGTGCCAGCAGCTTAGACGAAGCTCAGCCCCAGCATTTT. Looking up the rest from reference TRBV7-9 and TRBJ1-5 gives the full variable domain: DTGVSQNPRHKITKRGQNVTFRCDPISEHNRLYWYRQTLGQGPEFLTYFQNEAQLEKSRLLSDRFSAERPKGSFSTLEIQRTEQGDSAMYLCASSLDEAQPQHFGDGTRLSIL.

The table lists this clone with a count of one. This sample includes further DNA sequences coding for the same CDR3. CDR3 amino acids: CAWSVTGTDTQYF. As DNA, the CDR3 is TGTGCCTGGAGTGTGACAGGCACAGATACGCAGTATTTT. This chain connects TRBV30 to TRBJ2-3; TRBD1 is a possible D gene (5 bases). Trimming took off 0 bases at V and 1 base at J, with 5 bases between the two ends. CDR3 length: 13 amino acids. Germline CDR1 and CDR2: GTSNPN and SVGIG (reference sequence).

Notes on this clone: This sample also contains other DNA sequences that code for the same CDR3. The chain joins TRBV6-1 to TRBJ1-2; TRBD1 might be the D (6 bases). This CDR3 is built from 12 residues. In germline, CDR1 is MNHNS, CDR2 SASEGT. V lost 3 bases to trimming and J lost 7 bases, with 9 bases between them. CDR3 in DNA: TGTGCCAGCAGTGAGAACAGGGTTGGCTACACCTTC. Protein sequence: CASSENRVGYTF.

This chain uses TRBV9 with TRBJ1-2; no firm D call. The germline V gene has CDR1 SGDLS and CDR2 YYNGEE. The CDR3 covers 13 residues. Deletions cut 1 base from V and 1 base from J, with 5 bases between. CDR3 amino acids: CASSVRDNYGYTF. DNA of the CDR3: TGTGCCAGCAGCGTACGGGATAACTATGGCTACACCTTC.

The genes are TRBV14 and TRBJ1-1, with TRBD1 matching 7 bases. With V trimmed by 1 base and J by 2 bases, 10 bases remained unmatched. Germline CDR1 reads SGHDN; CDR2 reads FVKESK. The CDR3 covers 17 residues. The CDR3 reads CASSQVGGTVLNTEAFF. The DNA for the CDR3 is TGTGCCAGCAGCCAAGTTGGGGGGACAGTTCTCAACACTGAAGCTTTCTTT. Full variable domain (missing parts from reference TRBV14 and TRBJ1-1): EAGVTQFPSHSVIEKGQTVTLRCDPISGHDNLYWYRRVMGKEIKFLLHFVKESKQDESGMPNNRFLAERTGGTYSTLKVQPAELEDSGVYFCASSQVGGTVLNTEAFFGQGTRLTVV.

There are a few counts of this clone. V gene TRBV30 combines with J gene TRBJ1-2; TRBD1 might be the D (6 bases). Trimming stripped 0 bases from V and 6 bases from J, with 14 bases between. Germline V lookup: CDR1 GTSNPN, CDR2 SVGIG (reference sequence). The CDR3 runs 14 residues. Here the CDR3 DNA reads TGTGCCTGGAGTGTACGGGGGGGCTTTGATGGCTACACCTTC. Translated, it gives CAWSVRGGFDGYTF.

J is TRBJ2-6 and V is TRBV4-3; D unclear. V shed 0 bases and J shed 3 bases, with 9 bases lying between them. Germline-derived CDR1 and CDR2 are LGHNA and YSLEER. The CDR3 has 16 amino acids. CDR3: CASSQDPVGGANVLTF. The CDR3 DNA sequence: TGCGCCAGCAGCCAAGACCCCGTCGGTGGGGCCAACGTCCTGACTTTC.

In this sample, this clone turned up a few times. The chain combines TRBV5-5 with TRBJ1-2; D remains unclear. V was trimmed by 4 bases and J by 2 bases, leaving 9 bases between them. Looked up from germline, CDR1 is SGHKS and CDR2 is YYEKEE (reference sequence). The CDR3 runs to 13 residues. The CDR3: CASSPRMNYGYTF. For the CDR3, the DNA is TGTGCCAGCAGCCCTCGGATGAACTATGGCTACACCTTC.

This chain joins TRBV7-2 and TRBJ2-5; D gene uncertain. Germline V gene sequence: CDR1 SGHTA, CDR2 FQGNSA. The CDR3 totals 13 residues. V was trimmed by 5 bases and J by 2 bases, leaving 9 bases between them. The DNA for the CDR3 is TGTGCCAGCAGCCCCCGGTGGCAAGAGACCCAGTACTTC. It codes for CASSPRWQETQYF.

This clone was found a few times. V usage is TRBV12-2 and J usage is TRBJ2-5; the table's D call of TRBD2 was not tested on the DNA. TRBV12-2 is a pseudogene locus. CDR3 length: 17 residues. The CDR3 DNA reads TGTGCAAGTCGCTTAGCCCACCGGGACTACCCCAAAGAGACCCAGTACTTC. Amino acids: CASRLAHRDYPKETQYF.

The chain carries TRBV7-8 and TRBJ2-7; the match to TRBD2 covers 7 bases. V was pared by 3 bases and J by 7 bases, with 6 bases of the junction left unmatched. Germline V gene lookup returns CDR1 SGHVS and CDR2 FQNEAQ. The CDR3 has 13 amino acids. This chain's CDR3 is CASSFGRGEEQYF. Here the CDR3 DNA reads TGTGCCAGCAGCTTTGGACGGGGGGAGGAGCAGTACTTC.

This clone was found a few times. This chain links TRBV6-1 with TRBJ2-5, with 8 nucleotides matching TRBD1. CDR3 size: 14 residues. The trim removed 6 bases at V and 4 bases at J, leaving 7 bases unmatched. Germline loops: CDR1 MNHNS, CDR2 SASEGT. The CDR3 DNA sequence: TGTGCCAGCAGCCGGACAGGGCGATTAGAGACCCAGTACTTC. This gives the protein CASSRTGRLETQYF.

The J gene is TRBJ1-1, the V gene TRBV5-1, with D maybe TRBD1 (6 bases). Germline CDR1 and CDR2: SGHRS and YFSETQ. Deletions cut 2 bases from V and 2 bases from J, with 10 bases between. The CDR3 length is 14 residues. The CDR3 is CASSFGGPNTEAFF. The CDR3 bases are TGCGCCAGCAGCTTCGGGGGCCCAAACACTGAAGCTTTCTTT.

J is TRBJ2-5 and V is TRBV6-1; 11 bases are shared with TRBD1. Germline-derived CDR1 and CDR2 are MNHNS and SASEGT. CDR3 size: 15 residues. The V and J ends lost 3 bases and 5 bases, in that order; junction bases with no gene match: 5. CDR3: CASSDPDRGPETQYF. The CDR3, as DNA: TGTGCCAGCAGTGACCCGGACAGGGGGCCTGAGACCCAGTACTTC.

The chain employs TRBV5-4 and TRBJ1-2; D might be TRBD1 (5 bases). There are 14 residues in the CDR3. With 2 bases removed from V and 6 bases from J, the gap between germline ends came to 14 bases. Germline CDR1 is SGHNT and CDR2 is YYREEE (reference sequence). CDR3 sequence: CASSFAGLRDGYTF. The CDR3 region has the DNA TGTGCCAGCAGCTTTGCGGGACTAAGAGATGGCTACACCTTC.